Described below is a single TCR beta chain sequence and its context. Its specificity is not known. TCRdb re-called the 5' RACE reads; every CDR3 protein appears as one record, without DNA. The sample table sets out around 200,000 distinct CDR3 sequences. The data are from a study of monozygotic twins with inflammatory bowel disease. Overall study findings and caveats: There was no support for any single strong signal or clonotype associated with IBD. Researchers were unable to tell different T cell subtypes apart.

The CDR3 is made up of 14 amino acids. The germline V gene has CDR1 MNHEY and CDR2 SMNVEV (reference sequence). Specimen: blood. The rearrangement joins TRBV27 to TRBJ2-5. The receptor's source is a human donor with ulcerative colitis or Crohn's disease, or a healthy co-twin of an affected twin (not recorded which). CDR3 amino acids: CASSLTAARETQYF.